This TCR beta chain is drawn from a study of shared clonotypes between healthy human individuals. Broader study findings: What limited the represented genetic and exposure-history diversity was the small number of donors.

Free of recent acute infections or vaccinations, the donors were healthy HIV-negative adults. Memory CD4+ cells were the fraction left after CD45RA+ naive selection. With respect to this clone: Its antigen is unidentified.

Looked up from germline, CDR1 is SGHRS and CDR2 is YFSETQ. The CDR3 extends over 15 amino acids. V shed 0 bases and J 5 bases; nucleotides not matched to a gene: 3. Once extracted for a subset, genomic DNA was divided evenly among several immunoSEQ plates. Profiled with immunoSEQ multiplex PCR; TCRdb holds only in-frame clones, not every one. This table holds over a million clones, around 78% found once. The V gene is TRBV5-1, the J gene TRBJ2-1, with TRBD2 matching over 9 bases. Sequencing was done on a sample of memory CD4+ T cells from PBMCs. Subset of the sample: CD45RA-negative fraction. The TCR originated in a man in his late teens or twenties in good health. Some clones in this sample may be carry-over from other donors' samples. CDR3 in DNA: TGCGCCAGCAGCTTGGGCGGCGGGAGGGACAATGAGCAGTTCTTC. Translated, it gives CASSLGGGRDNEQFF. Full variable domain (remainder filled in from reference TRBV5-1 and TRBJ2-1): KAGVTQTPRYLIKTRGQQVTLSCSPISGHRSVSWYQQTPGQGLQFLFEYFSETQRNKGNFPGRFSGRQFSNSRSEMNVSTLELGDSALYLCASSLGGGRDNEQFFGPGTRLTVL.